Presented here are 18 T cell receptor beta chains from one specimen sequenced in a study of blood T cell repertoires in COVID-19. Generated by immunoSEQ multiplex PCR, the TCRdb table keeps only in-frame clones and is missing some. This sample carries fewer than 95,000 clones, about 87% of them seen once, and the ten largest clones take about 0.51%. The sequencing sample was made of peripheral blood. These receptors all come from a man aged 60 to 75 with acute or convalescent COVID-19.

In DNA, the CDR3 is TGTGCCAGCAGTTCGACGACAGGGGGCAATCAGCCCCAGCATTTT. This gives the protein CASSSTTGGNQPQHF. J is TRBJ1-5 and V is TRBV27; 8 bases are a match to TRBD1. V dropped 4 bases and J dropped 2; count of bases not matched to a gene: 4. The CDR3 is 15 residues long. Germline-derived CDR1 and CDR2 are MNHEY and SMNVEV (reference sequence).

The chain uses TRBV7-8 and TRBJ2-3; maybe TRBD2 (6 bases). Trimming stripped 5 bases from V and 6 bases from J, with 9 bases between. The CDR3 has 12 amino acids. CDR1 is SGHVS and CDR2 is FQNEAQ in the germline V gene. The CDR3 region has the DNA TGTGCCAGCAGCCCAAGCGGGGATACGCAGTATTTT. It translates to CASSPSGDTQYF.

V is TRBV10-3 and J is TRBJ1-2; 10 bases align to TRBD1. The CDR3 runs to 16 residues. The V gene end was trimmed by 4 bases and the J gene end by 6 bases; junction bases not matched to a gene: 11. The germline gives CDR1 ENHRY, CDR2 SYGVKD. CDR3 residues: CAISGPTGGGLNGYTF. Written as DNA, the CDR3 is TGTGCCATCAGTGGTCCGACAGGGGGCGGCCTCAATGGCTACACCTTC.

The chain recombines TRBV12-3 or TRBV12-4 with TRBJ1-5, with D perhaps TRBD1 (6 bases). V lost 5 bases to trimming and J lost 7 bases, with 12 bases between them. The CDR3 covers 13 residues. The CDR3 is CASSIHRDQPQHF. CDR3 bases: TGTGCCAGCAGTATACACAGGGACCAGCCCCAGCATTTT.

The V and J genes are TRBV6-5 and TRBJ1-1; the D is unclear. Germline-derived CDR1 and CDR2 are MNHEY and SVGAGI. The CDR3 length is 13 residues. V lost 9 bases and J lost 2, with 13 bases in between. CDR3 sequence (DNA): TGTGCCAGTAGAACTACGCTAAACACTGAAGCTTTCTTT. The encoded protein is CASRTTLNTEAFF.

The rearrangement links TRBV5-5 to TRBJ2-6, with 12 positions matching TRBD1. CDR1 SGHKS and CDR2 YYEKEE come from the germline V gene (reference sequence). Trimming removed 0 bases from V and 1 base from J; junction bases left unmatched: 5. The CDR3 totals 19 residues. The CDR3 is CASSLGPGQGASGANVLTF. The CDR3 DNA follows: TGTGCCAGCAGCTTGGGGCCGGGACAGGGGGCTTCTGGGGCCAACGTCCTGACTTTC.

CDR3 sequence: CASSLRLAFEQYF. CDR3 in DNA: TGTGCCAGCAGTCTCCGACTAGCGTTCGAGCAGTACTTC. The genes are TRBV12-3 or TRBV12-4 and TRBJ2-7, with 8 bases lining up with TRBD2. The V and J ends lost 5 bases and 6 bases, in that order; junction bases with no gene match: 6. The CDR3 runs 13 residues.

The rearrangement links TRBV30 to TRBJ2-7; no firm D call. This CDR3 region has 10 residues. V was cut by 6 bases and J by 4 bases, with 7 bases left in between. Per germline, CDR1 GTSNPN and CDR2 SVGIG (reference sequence). Here the CDR3 reads CACGTYEQYF. DNA of the CDR3: TGTGCCTGCGGAACTTACGAGCAGTACTTC.

The chain is built from TRBV13 and TRBJ2-5; TRBD1 is a possible D gene (6 bases). The CDR3 runs 15 residues. From germline, CDR1 is PRHDT and CDR2 FYEKMQ (reference sequence). Trimming stripped 1 base from V and 7 bases from J, with 16 bases between. CDR3 in DNA: TGTGCCAGCAGCTTAGTTGGACAGTCAATGGCGACCCAGTACTTC. Protein: CASSLVGQSMATQYF. The entire variable domain, with the rest obtained from reference TRBV13 and TRBJ2-5, is as follows: AAGVIQSPRHLIKEKRETATLKCYPIPRHDTVYWYQQGPGQDPQFLISFYEKMQSDKGSIPDRFSAQQFSDYHSELNMSSLELGDSALYFCASSLVGQSMATQYFGPGTRLLVL.

The table lists this clone with a count of one. The CDR3 nucleotides read TGCGCCAGCAACGGGGGTAACTATGGCTACACCTTC. It yields the protein CASNGGNYGYTF. V is TRBV10-2 and J is TRBJ1-2, with a tentative D call TRBD1 (5 bases). This CDR3 has 12 residues. V shed 7 bases and J shed 1 base, with 7 bases lying between them. The V gene's germline CDR1 is WSHSY and CDR2 SAAADI.

This sequence joins TRBV5-1 and TRBJ2-6; 7 nucleotides agree with TRBD1. Germline trimming cut 3 bases from V and 4 bases from J; bases unmatched to any gene: 4. The CDR3 has 15 residues. Germline CDR1 SGHRS, CDR2 YFSETQ. CDR3 amino acids: CASSSTGSGANVLTF. CDR3 bases: TGCGCCAGCAGCTCGACAGGGAGCGGGGCCAACGTCCTGACTTTC.

The rearrangement joins TRBV19 to TRBJ1-4; possible D gene TRBD1, 6 bases. Deletions cut 8 bases from V and 3 bases from J, with 16 bases between. Germline values: CDR1 LNHDA, CDR2 SQIVND (reference sequence). The CDR3 totals 15 residues. CDR3 sequence (DNA): TGTGCCAGTGGGGCCAGGGGATTGCCTAATGAAAAACTGTTTTTT. It specifies CASGARGLPNEKLFF.

The rearrangement joins TRBV4-1 to TRBJ1-2, with TRBD1 as a possible D gene (6 bases). Germline CDR1 is MGHRA and CDR2 is YSYEKL. The CDR3 is made up of 14 amino acids. Trimming removed 1 base from V and 4 bases from J, with 10 bases in between. CDR3 nucleotide sequence: TGCGCCAGCAGCCAAGGGACAGCGGTCTATGGCTACACCTTC. Protein product: CASSQGTAVYGYTF.

The chain employs TRBV5-1 and TRBJ2-1; TRBD1 matches 11 bases. CDR1 and CDR2 (germline): SGHRS, YFSETQ. The CDR3 totals 14 residues. V dropped 4 bases and J dropped 8; count of bases not matched to a gene: 5. The CDR3 region is CASSQGQGVDEQFF. CDR3 coding DNA: TGCGCCAGCAGCCAGGGACAGGGGGTCGATGAGCAGTTCTTC.

This clone was observed a handful of times. The rearrangement links TRBV6-1 to TRBJ1-5, with a weak D call TRBD1 (5 bases). CDR1 and CDR2 from the germline V gene are MNHNS and SASEGT. With 0 bases removed from V and 7 bases from J, the gap between germline ends came to 10 bases. This CDR3 region has 14 residues. The CDR3 spells CASSEARGWQPQHF. CDR3 sequence (DNA): TGTGCCAGCAGTGAAGCCCGGGGGTGGCAGCCCCAGCATTTT.

This chain connects TRBV15 to TRBJ1-1; D unclear. The CDR3 totals 15 residues. V lost 1 base and J lost 1, with 10 bases in between. Germline V gene data show CDR1 as LNHNV and CDR2 as YYDKDF (reference sequence). The CDR3: CATSRVLGQNTEAFF. The CDR3 nucleotides are TGTGCCACCAGCAGAGTTCTTGGCCAGAACACTGAAGCTTTCTTT.

This clone was seen a few times. V and J are TRBV19 and TRBJ1-1; TRBD1 might be the D (6 bases). This CDR3 contains 15 residues. Trimming pared 4 bases from V and 4 bases from J, leaving 16 bases between. Germline V gene lookup returns CDR1 LNHDA and CDR2 SQIVND (reference sequence). The CDR3 coding sequence is TGTGCCAGTAGTACCGTAAACAGGGAAGGCACTGAAGCTTTCTTT. Translation: CASSTVNREGTEAFF.

CDR3 bases: TGTGCCAGCAGTCTACAGGGGGTTGGTGGAAACACCATATATTTT. It yields the protein CASSLQGVGGNTIYF. The V gene is TRBV6-5, the J gene TRBJ1-3, with 8 bases matching TRBD1. J gave up 3 bases and V 5 bases, and 6 bases lay outside the gene matches. The CDR3 has 15 amino acids. Germline CDR1 MNHEY, CDR2 SVGAGI.